Below are 31 T cell receptor beta chains sequenced from a single sample in a study of blood T cell repertoires in COVID-19. Sequencing used immunoSEQ multiplex PCR; TCRdb keeps in-frame clones, though not all of them. The sample includes just under 300,000 clones, roughly 86% of them seen just once. The sequencing sample was made of peripheral blood. These receptors were taken from a man aged 65 to 79 with acute or convalescent COVID-19.

J is TRBJ2-1 and V is TRBV24-1; maybe TRBD2 (6 bases). There are 14 residues in the CDR3. V was shortened by 9 bases and J by 2 bases, with 13 bases between the two germline ends. The germline CDR1 and CDR2 sequences are KGHDR and SFDVKD. CDR3 in amino acids: CATAGGTAYNEQFF. Here the CDR3 DNA reads TGTGCCACCGCAGGCGGGACTGCCTACAATGAGCAGTTCTTC.

The J gene is TRBJ2-7, the V gene TRBV28, with D tentatively TRBD2 (5 bases). The CDR3 extends over 13 amino acids. The V end lost 8 bases, the J end lost 2 bases, and 13 bases lay between the germline ends. The germline V gene encodes CDR1 MDHEN and CDR2 SYDVKM. CDR3 in DNA: TGTGCCAGCTTAGGGAGCGTGCCCTACGAGCAGTACTTC. Protein sequence: CASLGSVPYEQYF.

The CDR3 DNA is TGTGCCAGCAGAGTCGGGACAGGGATCAACTATGGCTACACCTTC. Translation: CASRVGTGINYGYTF. The chain recombines TRBV6-5 with TRBJ1-2; 9 positions agree with TRBD1. Germline V gene lookup returns CDR1 MNHEY and CDR2 SVGAGI. This CDR3 has 15 residues. V dropped 6 bases and J dropped 2; count of bases not matched to a gene: 7.

This sequence joins TRBV5-1 and TRBJ2-1; D is perhaps TRBD1 (5 bases). V lost 0 bases to trimming and J lost 1 base, with 5 bases between them. The germline V gene has CDR1 SGHRS and CDR2 YFSETQ. The CDR3 contains 14 residues. The CDR3 DNA reads TGCGCCAGCAGCTTGGGGACATCCTACAATGAGCAGTTCTTC. Amino acids: CASSLGTSYNEQFF.

The rearrangement links TRBV6-1 to TRBJ1-1; the D is unclear. Germline lookup yields CDR1 MNHNS and CDR2 SASEGT. The CDR3 is 15 amino acids. Trimming took off 2 bases at V and 4 bases at J, with 14 bases between the two ends. The CDR3 bases are TGTGCCAGCAGTGAATTTGGGGAGGTTGGCACTGAAGCTTTCTTT. Amino acids: CASSEFGEVGTEAFF.

The V and J genes are TRBV2 and TRBJ1-5; no clear D gene. The V gene's germline CDR1 is SNHLY and CDR2 FYNNEI. CDR3 length: 14 residues. V was pared by 1 base and J by 4 bases, with 8 bases between. CDR3 sequence: CASSEGERNQPQHF. The CDR3 DNA reads as TGTGCCAGCAGTGAAGGGGAGAGAAATCAGCCCCAGCATTTT.

The gene calls are TRBV28 and TRBJ1-1, with TRBD1 as a possible D gene (5 bases). Germline CDR1 and CDR2: MDHEN and SYDVKM. The CDR3 runs to 17 residues. V gave up 8 bases and J gave up 3 bases, with 25 bases separating them. CDR3 sequence reads: CASLGSRGGKGDTEAFF. Here the CDR3 DNA reads TGTGCCAGCCTTGGGTCTCGCGGAGGGAAAGGGGACACTGAAGCTTTCTTT.

The rearrangement uses TRBV14 and TRBJ2-5; no clear D gene. The V end lost 1 base, the J end lost 4 bases, and 22 bases lay between the germline ends. Germline lookup yields CDR1 SGHDN and CDR2 FVKESK. The CDR3 runs to 18 residues. Here the CDR3 DNA reads TGTGCCAGCAGCCAAGTGAGAAAGGTAGCCGTTCGAACAGAGACCCAGTACTTC. Protein: CASSQVRKVAVRTETQYF.

Notes on this clone: Other nucleotide sequences in the sample specify the same CDR3. V usage is TRBV7-2 and J usage is TRBJ2-1, with 14 bases fitting TRBD2. Trimming took 5 bases from V and 7 from J; bases not matched to a gene: 4. The CDR3 is made up of 15 amino acids. Germline CDR1 and CDR2: SGHTA and FQGNSA. The CDR3: CASSRGLAGVNEQFF. CDR3 nucleotides: TGTGCCAGCAGCCGGGGACTAGCGGGAGTTAATGAGCAGTTCTTC.

This chain links TRBV25-1 with TRBJ2-1; 13 nucleotides agree with TRBD2. The CDR3 is made up of 18 amino acids. V was pared by 2 bases and J by 3 bases, with 7 bases of the junction left unmatched. Germline V CDR1 and CDR2: MGHDK, SYGVNS. CDR3 sequence: CASSEGLAGVEGYNEQFF. CDR3 DNA: TGTGCCAGCAGTGAAGGACTAGCGGGAGTTGAAGGCTACAATGAGCAGTTCTTC.

This sequence joins TRBV7-2 and TRBJ1-2; 9 nucleotides align to TRBD1. CDR3 length: 15 residues. V lost 5 bases to trimming and J lost 4 bases; unmatched junction nucleotides: 8. Germline lookup yields CDR1 SGHTA and CDR2 FQGNSA. The CDR3 loop is CASSTTGGGSYGYTF. Written as DNA, the CDR3 is TGTGCCAGCAGCACTACAGGGGGCGGAAGCTATGGCTACACCTTC. Combining the CDR3 with reference TRBV7-2 and TRBJ1-2 gives the whole variable domain GAGVSQSPSNKVTEKGKDVELRCDPISGHTALYWYRQSLGQGLEFLIYFQGNSAPDKSGLPSDRFSAERTGGSVSTLTIQRTQQEDSAVYLCASSTTGGGSYGYTFGSGTRLTVV.

The CDR3 DNA reads as TGTGCCAGCAGTACGGCACCGGACAGACAAGAGACCCAGTACTTC. Residues: CASSTAPDRQETQYF. The V gene is TRBV5-6, the J gene TRBJ2-5; tentative D call: TRBD1 (6 bases). V lost 5 bases to trimming and J lost 2 bases, with 16 bases between them. This CDR3 contains 15 residues. Germline V gives CDR1 SGHDT, CDR2 YYEEEE.

The chain combines TRBV19 with TRBJ2-2; the D is unclear. Germline lookup yields CDR1 LNHDA and CDR2 SQIVND (reference sequence). Trimming left V 0 bases short and J 8 bases short, with 13 bases between. This CDR3 spans 15 amino acids. The CDR3 reads CASSIDGRNVGELFF. The CDR3 nucleotides are TGTGCCAGTAGTATAGACGGCAGGAATGTAGGGGAGCTGTTTTTT.

The sample holds one count of this clone. This sequence joins TRBV6-2 or TRBV6-3 and TRBJ2-7; the match to TRBD2 covers 10 bases. V gave up 4 bases and J gave up 3 bases; unmatched junction bases: 9. Germline assignment: CDR1 MNHEY and CDR2 SVGEGT. This CDR3 contains 16 residues. The CDR3 reads CASSSLSGRASYEQYF. CDR3 DNA sequence: TGTGCCAGCAGTTCCTTGAGCGGGAGGGCCAGCTACGAGCAGTACTTC.

This sequence joins TRBV3-1 (or the pseudogene TRBV3-2) and TRBJ2-7; 8 bases line up with TRBD2. From germline, CDR1 is LGHDT and CDR2 YNNKEL (reference sequence). This CDR3 comprises 14 residues. V lost 4 bases, J lost 3 bases, and 5 bases stayed unmatched. CDR3 bases: TGTGCCAGCAGCCGGGTAGCGGGAATCTACGAGCAGTACTTC. It codes for CASSRVAGIYEQYF.

V is TRBV28 and J is TRBJ1-6; 7 bases map to TRBD1. Trimming took 5 bases from V and 4 from J; bases not matched to a gene: 8. The CDR3 extends over 16 amino acids. Germline-derived CDR1 and CDR2 are MDHEN and SYDVKM. CDR3 residues: CASSVTGTEYNSPLHF. The CDR3 DNA reads as TGTGCCAGCAGTGTCACCGGGACAGAATATAATTCACCCCTCCACTTT.

Remarks on this clone: The junction departs from the called germline gene at one end, perhaps through a read error. The chain links TRBV7-9 to TRBJ1-4, with a tentative D call TRBD1 (5 bases). The CDR3 is 15 residues long. In germline, CDR1 is SEHNR, CDR2 FQNEAQ (reference sequence). This chain's CDR3 is CASSLFSGTIEKLFF. The CDR3 DNA sequence: TGTGCCAGCAGCTTGTTCTCCGGGACTATTGAAAAACTGTTTTTT.

This clone has only a few counts. This chain joins TRBV7-8 and TRBJ2-1, with TRBD2 identical over 7 bases. This CDR3 has 14 residues. Trimming took 5 bases from V and 7 from J; bases not matched to a gene: 8. Germline V gene data show CDR1 as SGHVS and CDR2 as FQNEAQ. CDR3 DNA sequence: TGTGCCAGCAGCCCCACCTTCGGGAGGAATGAGCAGTTCTTC. Encoded protein: CASSPTFGRNEQFF.

Turning to this clone: This CDR3 is also generated by other DNA sequences in the sample. The V call is TRBV30, the J call TRBJ1-3; D ambiguous. The CDR3 length is 14 residues. The V end was cut by 1 base, the J end by 1 base, with 8 bases between. Germline CDR1 and CDR2: GTSNPN and SVGIG (reference sequence). The CDR3 loop reads CAWSGGGSGNTIYF. CDR3 DNA: TGTGCCTGGAGTGGCGGAGGGTCTGGAAACACCATATATTTT. Complete variable domain (other parts from reference TRBV30 and TRBJ1-3): SQTIHQWPATLVQPVGSPLSLECTVEGTSNPNLYWYRQAAGRGLQLLFYSVGIGQISSEVPQNLSASRPQDRQFILSSKKLLLSDSGFYLCAWSGGGSGNTIYFGEGSWLTVV.

This clone has a handful of counts. Other DNA sequences in this specimen translate into the identical CDR3. J is TRBJ2-5 and V is TRBV7-2, with TRBD2 matching 11 bases. Germline V gives CDR1 SGHTA, CDR2 FQGNSA. The CDR3 is 15 amino acids. With V trimmed by 1 base and J by 2 bases, 0 bases remained unmatched. The CDR3 is CASSLGLAGQETQYF. The CDR3 coding sequence is TGTGCCAGCAGCTTAGGACTAGCGGGGCAAGAGACCCAGTACTTC.

The chain recombines TRBV10-1 with TRBJ2-2; 11 nucleotides align to TRBD1. CDR1 and CDR2 from the germline V gene are WNHNN and SYGVQD (reference sequence). This CDR3 is 19 amino acids long. With 8 bases clipped from V and 4 bases from J, the junction kept 18 bases outside the gene matches. CDR3 region: CASPTHEDRGRLATGELFF. For the CDR3, the DNA is TGCGCCAGCCCCACCCACGAGGACAGGGGGCGCTTAGCCACCGGGGAGCTGTTTTTT.

The CDR3 loop is CASSLRVGDTEAFF. CDR3 coding DNA: TGTGCCAGCAGCCTCAGGGTTGGGGACACTGAAGCTTTCTTT. The rearrangement joins TRBV6-5 to TRBJ1-1; tentatively, D is TRBD1 (5 bases). The CDR3 spans 14 residues. Germline V gene lookup returns CDR1 MNHEY and CDR2 SVGAGI. The V gene lost 6 bases and the J gene lost 3 bases, with 14 bases spanning the gap.

This chain connects TRBV15 to TRBJ2-1, with D uncertain. CDR3 length equals 13 residues. V was shortened by 0 bases and J by 9 bases, with 9 bases between the two germline ends. Germline CDR1 and CDR2: LNHNV and YYDKDF (reference sequence). The CDR3 reads CATSRDLAAEQFF. CDR3 sequence (DNA): TGTGCCACCAGCAGAGATTTGGCGGCTGAGCAGTTCTTC.

This chain uses TRBV6-2 or TRBV6-3 with TRBJ2-7; a weak D match, TRBD2 (5 bases). Per germline, CDR1 MNHEY and CDR2 SVGEGT. This CDR3 is built from 15 residues. V gave up 6 bases and J gave up 4 bases, with 19 bases separating them. CDR3 DNA: TGTGCCAGCAGCCGCGACCTAGCCCAGCATTACGAGCAGTACTTC. Amino acid sequence: CASSRDLAQHYEQYF.

V and J are TRBV5-1 and TRBJ2-7; D might be TRBD2 (6 bases). Germline loops: CDR1 SGHRS, CDR2 YFSETQ. Trimming cost V 0 bases and J 7 bases, with 11 bases left between them. The CDR3 is 13 residues long. The DNA for the CDR3 is TGCGCCAGCAGCTTGGGCCCGGCGGGGGAGCAGTACTTC. This encodes CASSLGPAGEQYF.

Concerning this clone: Mismatch with germline at one junction end may stem from a read error. The rearrangement joins TRBV4-3 to TRBJ2-3; TRBD2 aligns across 9 bases. Germline V gives CDR1 LGHNA, CDR2 YSLEER. There are 17 residues in the CDR3. The CDR3 is CASSKDPVAGVADTQYF. The DNA of the CDR3 is TGCGCCAGCAGCAAAGACCCTGTAGCGGGAGTAGCAGATACGCAGTATTTT.

This chain joins TRBV10-1 and TRBJ2-7; D is perhaps TRBD1 (6 bases). CDR1 WNHNN and CDR2 SYGVQD come from the germline V gene (reference sequence). The CDR3 spans 16 residues. V was trimmed by 8 bases and J by 4 bases, leaving 24 bases between them. CDR3 DNA sequence: TGCGCCAGCCATACAACCCGGGACAATAATTGGTACGAGCAGTACTTC. Amino acids: CASHTTRDNNWYEQYF.

V gene TRBV7-8 combines with J gene TRBJ2-3; tentatively, D is TRBD1 (6 bases). CDR1 is SGHVS, CDR2 FQNEAQ, per germline. Trimming removed 4 bases from V and 7 bases from J, with 18 bases in between. The CDR3 contains 15 residues. CDR3 DNA sequence: TGTGCCAGCAGCTCGACAGGCGTAGGTCAAAATACGCAGTATTTT. Protein product: CASSSTGVGQNTQYF. Full variable domain (rest looked up from reference TRBV7-8 and TRBJ2-3): GAGVSQSPRYKVAKRGQDVALRCDPISGHVSLFWYQQALGQGPEFLTYFQNEAQLDKSGLPSDRFFAERPEGSVSTLKIQRTQQEDSAVYLCASSSTGVGQNTQYFGPGTRLTVL.

The gene calls are TRBV28 and TRBJ2-3, with D possibly matching TRBD1 (5 bases). This CDR3 comprises 15 residues. The germline V and J ends were trimmed by 11 bases and 4 bases, with 22 bases remaining between them. Per the germline V gene, CDR1 is MDHEN and CDR2 is SYDVKM. The CDR3 nucleotides read TGTGCCGGAAGCACCCAACAGGATCTTGCAGATACGCAGTATTTT. This gives the protein CAGSTQQDLADTQYF.

This clone has only a few counts. The J gene is TRBJ2-5, the V gene TRBV9; the D is unclear. This CDR3 has 15 residues. V lost 0 bases to trimming and J lost 5 bases, with 14 bases between them. CDR1 SGDLS and CDR2 YYNGEE come from the germline V gene. The CDR3 sequence: CASSVAPQDVETQYF. In nucleotides, the CDR3 is TGTGCCAGCAGCGTAGCCCCGCAGGATGTGGAGACCCAGTACTTC.

The V call is TRBV24-1, the J call TRBJ2-1, with D possibly TRBD2 on 6 matching bases. The CDR3 is 15 residues long. Germline V CDR1 and CDR2: KGHDR, SFDVKD. V lost 5 bases, J lost 5 bases, and 15 bases lay in between. The CDR3 sequence is CATSGNRDFNNEQFF. CDR3 coding DNA: TGTGCCACCAGTGGGAACCGGGACTTCAACAATGAGCAGTTCTTC.